The source of this T cell receptor (beta chain) is a study of blood T cells in healthy people across ages (dated by TCRdb to 2015 to 2017). About the investigation overall: In model experiments, roughly one uniquely barcoded TCR beta cDNA molecule per two T cells was captured by template switching. Using the same blood draw, the study looked at two additional independent replicas of 1 million unique cDNA reads for two donors, one aged 18 to 30 and the other aged 80 or older. The study measured age-related changes in TCR beta repertoire diversity using deep sequencing normalized with unique cDNA molecular identifiers. The donors were split into four age groups: young (average around 15 years), middle-aged (39), aged (over 55) and long-lived (roughly 88). To avoid experimental bias, donors of different ages were distributed randomly across sequencing lanes.

Study-wide findings and limitations: Because profiling used bulk unsorted PBMCs, naive and antigen-experienced compartments could not be compared conclusively. Because the CMV infection status of the donors was unknown, age-related changes in expanded clonotypes may potentially have been confounded. Observed TCR beta diversity per million T cells fell roughly linearly with age, and a significant reduction was already apparent by age roughly 40. Compared with the aged group, the long-lived group had more naive CD4+ T cells, fewer expanded clones and increased TCR diversity, a pattern suggesting age selection. There was a strong correlation between observed TCR beta diversity and the percentage of naive T cells measured by flow cytometry. Estimates of total diversity based on one million sequenced T cells were regarded as lower bounds and as underestimates.

Systemically healthy Caucasian individuals from Russia, around 39 in total and aged roughly 6 to 100 years, were included as donors. Around 10 milliliters of peripheral blood were drawn from each donor into EDTA-treated Vacutainer tubes. Ficoll-Paque density-gradient centrifugation was used to isolate PBMCs, with at least 7 million per sample. Total RNA was extracted from PBMCs with Trizol reagent, with at least 5.5 micrograms obtained per sample. For every donor, an aliquot of PBMCs went through flow cytometry to measure the percentages of naive CD45RAhigh/CD27high T cells. The receptor library was made with 5' RACE. Sequencer: Illumina HiSeq 2500. A second PCR of about 6 to 11 cycles was run with a J-beta primer mix and a sample-barcoded 5' primer. A template-switch 5' adaptor carrying 12 random nucleotides introduced a unique molecular identifier onto each TCR beta cDNA molecule. Each sample yielded at least 2.5 million CDR3-containing paired-end reads. First-strand cDNA was synthesized from all RNA with the Mint cDNA synthesis kit, primed by a TRBC-specific oligonucleotide. After uracil-DNA glycosylase treatment, a first 18-cycle PCR used universal primers M1SS and BC2_uni_R on all cDNA. The published analysis was carried out like this. For normalization, 1 million high-quality reads were randomly selected from each sample, with every read carrying a distinct molecular identifier. Reads with shared molecular identifiers were discarded instead of being binned into consensus sequences. CDR3 identification, clonotype clustering and error correction used MiTCR with a Q25 quality threshold and the strictest error-elimination algorithm. Lower-bound total TCR beta diversity was estimated with a nonparametric unseen species model using Euler transformation. TCRdb trimmed the raw reads at Q25, called clones with MiXCR and kept productive beta chains. Entries that share a CDR3 protein sequence are merged under the most common genes and DNA. None of the V and J calls come from the authors' own analysis; TCRdb made them. The sample records approximately 900,000 distinct CDR3 sequences, 48% of which are singletons. The leading ten clones occupy around 15% of the sample.

This clonotype came up many times. What this receptor recognizes is not known. A read error is possible here, since a much larger clone lies one base away. The material sequenced was blood. The clonotype was recovered from a young man in good health.

The CDR3 in this case is CSVPGTLRGEQYF. Here is the DNA: TGCAGCGTCCCCGGGACTCTGAGGGGTGAGCAGTACTTC. The sequence is built from TRBV29-1 and TRBJ2-5; TRBD2 is perhaps the D gene, given 6 matching bases. Including the terminal cysteine and phenylalanine, the CDR3 comprises 13 residues. The CDR3 DNA has 39 bases and is translated from base 1. For CDR1 and CDR2, the germline V gene lists SQVTM and ANQGSEA. Trimming takes 6 bases from V and 11 bases from J, and the germline ends sit 22 bases apart.